This T cell receptor (beta chain) was found in a study of blood T cell repertoires in COVID-19. Study-wide background: Specimens from acute and convalescent COVID-19 originated in the United States, Italy and Spain.

This clone appeared a single time. Deletions cut 4 bases from V and 1 base from J, with 11 bases between. Germline assignment: CDR1 LNHDA and CDR2 SQIVND (reference sequence). This CDR3 spans 15 amino acids. In the authors' workflow: Amplification of reference gene primers was used by the study to estimate nucleated cell counts. Clones were sequenced by immunoSEQ multiplex PCR, and TCRdb holds only the in-frame ones, with some missing. V and J calls and clone size are given by that table; D and trimming were obtained from the DNA. Altogether around 260,000 clones are present, 80% to 85% being singletons, with the ten largest covering around 14%. Seattle patients were enrolled while actively infected and followed longitudinally.

The TCR comes from a person aged 65 to 79 with COVID-19, enrolled during active disease. This chain connects TRBV19 to TRBJ2-4; tentative D call: TRBD2 (5 bases). The sequenced material came from peripheral blood. CDR3 loop: CASSSGPSAKNIQYF. CDR3 nucleotide sequence: TGTGCCAGTAGTAGTGGGCCTAGCGCCAAAAACATTCAGTACTTC.